This T cell receptor (beta chain) is from a study of Graves' ophthalmopathy and Graves' hyperthyroidism. At the level of the study: No ophthalmopathy within 18 months of follow-up signified stable hyperthyroidism.

This clonotype was detected many times. Amplification targeted the TCR beta CDR3 regions, with RNA transcripts as the source material. Second-round multiplex PCR came after first-round RT-PCR with HTBI primers. TCRdb processed the multiplex PCR reads anew with MiXCR; each CDR3 protein has one entry. The sample has around 1.1 million distinct CDR3 sequences, less than 45% seen once. The authors diagnosed from clinical symptoms, serum thyroxine, TRAb, thyroid ultrasound and orbital computed tomography. The CDR3 consists of 15 residues. V shed 7 bases and J shed 7 bases, with 17 bases lying between them. Germline-derived CDR1 and CDR2 are MNHNY and SVGAGI (reference sequence).

J is TRBJ1-6 and V is TRBV6-6; the D gene is possibly TRBD1 (5 bases). This receptor was identified in an adult man with Graves' hyperthyroidism. The source material was peripheral blood or thyroid tissue (not recorded which). The CDR3 DNA sequence: TGTGCCAGCATTGGGGCCGTGCCGAAAAATTCACCCCTCCACTTT. Translated, it gives CASIGAVPKNSPLHF.